The TCR beta chain described here comes from a study of shared clonotypes between healthy human individuals. About the research overall: Donors had three CD4 naive, three CD4 memory, two CD8 naive and one CD8 memory plate apiece. Study conclusions and caveats: Although depth was large, rarefaction showed that sequencing of the sorted subsets was incomplete.

The CDR3 runs 15 residues. V lost 0 bases, J lost 2 bases, and 2 bases stayed unmatched. Per the germline V gene, CDR1 is PRHDT and CDR2 is FYEKMQ (reference sequence). As regards this clone: Its antigen is unknown.

Terminally differentiated effector memory CD45RA+ cells were left out of the naive CD8 fraction, which was CD45RO-negative and positively selected for CCR7. Only Caucasian adults living in Nashville, Tennessee made up the donor group. Profiled with immunoSEQ multiplex PCR; TCRdb holds only in-frame clones, not every one. The sample gives roughly 2.1 million clones, roughly 91% of which show up once; 1.7% is in the top ten. This TCR was recovered from a man aged 18-30 years in good health. Some clones in this sample may be carry-over from other donors' samples. Material for sequencing was naive CD8+ T cells from PBMCs. The rearrangement joins TRBV13 to TRBJ1-2; 8 nucleotides align to TRBD1. The DNA for the CDR3 is TGTGCCAGCAGCTTAGGGGACAGGGACAACTATGGCTACACCTTC. Translation: CASSLGDRDNYGYTF.